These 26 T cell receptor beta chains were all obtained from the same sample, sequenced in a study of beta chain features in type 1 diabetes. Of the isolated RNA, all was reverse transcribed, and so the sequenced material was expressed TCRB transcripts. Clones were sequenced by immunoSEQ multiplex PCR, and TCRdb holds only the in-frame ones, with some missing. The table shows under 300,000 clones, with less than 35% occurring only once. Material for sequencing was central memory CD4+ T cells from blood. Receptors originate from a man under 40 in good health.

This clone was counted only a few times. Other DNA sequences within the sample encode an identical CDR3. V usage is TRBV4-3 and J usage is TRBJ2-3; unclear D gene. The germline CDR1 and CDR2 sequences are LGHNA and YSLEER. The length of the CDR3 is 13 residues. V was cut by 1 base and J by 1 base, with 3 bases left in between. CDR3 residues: CASSQAGTDTQYF. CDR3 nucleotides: TGCGCCAGCAGCCAAGCGGGCACAGATACGCAGTATTTT.

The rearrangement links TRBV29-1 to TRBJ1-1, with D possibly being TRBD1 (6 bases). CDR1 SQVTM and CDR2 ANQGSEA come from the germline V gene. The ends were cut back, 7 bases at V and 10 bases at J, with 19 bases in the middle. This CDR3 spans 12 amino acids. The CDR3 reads CSAEQTGNTAFF. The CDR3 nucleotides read TGCAGCGCTGAGCAAACAGGGAATACAGCTTTCTTT.

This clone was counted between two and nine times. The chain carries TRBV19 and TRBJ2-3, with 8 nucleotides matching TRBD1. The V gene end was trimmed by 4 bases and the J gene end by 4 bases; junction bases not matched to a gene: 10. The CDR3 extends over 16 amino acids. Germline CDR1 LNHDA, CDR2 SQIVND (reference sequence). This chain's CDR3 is CASSTGTGINADTQYF. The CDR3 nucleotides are TGTGCCAGTAGTACGGGGACAGGTATTAATGCAGATACGCAGTATTTT.

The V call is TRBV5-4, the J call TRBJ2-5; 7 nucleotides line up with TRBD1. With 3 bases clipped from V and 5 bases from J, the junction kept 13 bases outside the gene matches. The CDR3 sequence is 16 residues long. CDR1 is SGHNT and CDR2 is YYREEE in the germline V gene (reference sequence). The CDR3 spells CASSWALDRAGETQYF. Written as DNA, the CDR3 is TGTGCCAGCAGCTGGGCCCTAGACAGGGCCGGTGAGACCCAGTACTTC.

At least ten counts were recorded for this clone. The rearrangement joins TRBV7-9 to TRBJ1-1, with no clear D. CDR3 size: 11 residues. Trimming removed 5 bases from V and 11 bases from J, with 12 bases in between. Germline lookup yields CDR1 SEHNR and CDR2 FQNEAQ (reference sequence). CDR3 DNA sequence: TGTGCCAGCAGCAGATCTCCCGACGCTTTCTTT. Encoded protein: CASSRSPDAFF.

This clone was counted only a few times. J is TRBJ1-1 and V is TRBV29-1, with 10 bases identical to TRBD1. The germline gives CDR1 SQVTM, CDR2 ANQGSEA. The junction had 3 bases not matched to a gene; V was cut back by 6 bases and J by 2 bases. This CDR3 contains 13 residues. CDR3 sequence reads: CSVATGGNTEAFF. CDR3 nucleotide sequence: TGCAGCGTAGCGACAGGGGGCAACACTGAAGCTTTCTTT.

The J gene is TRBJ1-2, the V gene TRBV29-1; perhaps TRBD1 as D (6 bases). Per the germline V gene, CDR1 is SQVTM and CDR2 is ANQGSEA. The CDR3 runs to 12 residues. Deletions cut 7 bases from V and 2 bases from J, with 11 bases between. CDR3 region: CSALTGNYGYTF. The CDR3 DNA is TGCAGCGCCCTAACAGGGAACTATGGCTACACCTTC.

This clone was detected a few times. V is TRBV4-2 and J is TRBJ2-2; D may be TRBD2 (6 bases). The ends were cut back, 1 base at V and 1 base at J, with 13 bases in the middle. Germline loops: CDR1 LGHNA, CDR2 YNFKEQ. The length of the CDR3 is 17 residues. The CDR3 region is CASSQGGLLRNTGELFF. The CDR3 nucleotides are TGTGCCAGCAGCCAAGGAGGACTATTGAGGAACACCGGGGAGCTGTTTTTT.

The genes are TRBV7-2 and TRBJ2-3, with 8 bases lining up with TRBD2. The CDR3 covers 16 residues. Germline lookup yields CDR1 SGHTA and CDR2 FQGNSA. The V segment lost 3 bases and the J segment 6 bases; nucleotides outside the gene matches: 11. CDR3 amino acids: CASSLRAGASRDTQYF. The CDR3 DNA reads TGTGCCAGCAGCTTGAGAGCGGGAGCGAGCAGGGATACGCAGTATTTT.

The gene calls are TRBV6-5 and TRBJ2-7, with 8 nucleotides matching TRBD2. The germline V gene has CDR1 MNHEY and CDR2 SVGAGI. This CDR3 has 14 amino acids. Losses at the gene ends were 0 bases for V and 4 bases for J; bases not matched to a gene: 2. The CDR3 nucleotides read TGTGCCAGCAGTTACTCGGGACTAGGTTACGAGCAGTACTTC. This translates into CASSYSGLGYEQYF.

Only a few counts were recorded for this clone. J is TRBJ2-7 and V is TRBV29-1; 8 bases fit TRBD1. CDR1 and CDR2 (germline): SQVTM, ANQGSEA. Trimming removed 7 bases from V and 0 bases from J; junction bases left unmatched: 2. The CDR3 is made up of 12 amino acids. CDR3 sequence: CSAGQDSYEQYF. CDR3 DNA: TGCAGCGCGGGACAGGACTCCTACGAGCAGTACTTC.

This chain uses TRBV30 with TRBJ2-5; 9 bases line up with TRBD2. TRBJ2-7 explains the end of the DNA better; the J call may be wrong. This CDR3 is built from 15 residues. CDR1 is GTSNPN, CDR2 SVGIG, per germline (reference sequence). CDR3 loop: CAWSKLAGRTDEQYF. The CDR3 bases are TGTGCCTGGAGTAAGCTAGCGGGGCGGACGGACGAGCAGTACTTC.

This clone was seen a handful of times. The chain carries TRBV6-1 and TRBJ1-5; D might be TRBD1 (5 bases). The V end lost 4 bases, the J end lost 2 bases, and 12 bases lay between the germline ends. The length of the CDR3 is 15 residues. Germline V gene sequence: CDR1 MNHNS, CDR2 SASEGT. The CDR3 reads CASSGGGLGNQPQHF. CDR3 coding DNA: TGTGCCAGCAGTGGTGGGGGATTGGGCAATCAGCCCCAGCATTTT.

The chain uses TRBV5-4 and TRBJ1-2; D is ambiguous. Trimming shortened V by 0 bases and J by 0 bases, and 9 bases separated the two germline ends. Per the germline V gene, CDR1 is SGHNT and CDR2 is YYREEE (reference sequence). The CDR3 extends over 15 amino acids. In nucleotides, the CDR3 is TGTGCCAGCAGCTTGGGACGGACCCCTAACTATGGCTACACCTTC. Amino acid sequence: CASSLGRTPNYGYTF. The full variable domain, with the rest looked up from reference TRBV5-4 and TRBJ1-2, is ETGVTQSPTHLIKTRGQQVTLRCSSQSGHNTVSWYQQALGQGPQFIFQYYREEENGRGNFPPRFSGLQFPNYSSELNVNALELDDSALYLCASSLGRTPNYGYTFGSGTRLTVV.

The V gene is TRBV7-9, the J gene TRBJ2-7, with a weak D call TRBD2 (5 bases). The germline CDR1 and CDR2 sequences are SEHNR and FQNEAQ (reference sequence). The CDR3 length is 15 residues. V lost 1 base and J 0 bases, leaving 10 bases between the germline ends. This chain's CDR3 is CASSLEGGPSYEQYF. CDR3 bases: TGTGCCAGCAGCTTAGAGGGCGGGCCCTCCTACGAGCAGTACTTC.

CDR3 loop: CASSPNRGKGETQYF. Written as DNA, the CDR3 is TGTGCCAGCAGTCCCAACAGAGGAAAAGGGGAGACCCAGTACTTC. The chain uses TRBV2 and TRBJ2-5; no reliable D call. The length of the CDR3 is 15 residues. V was pared by 5 bases and J by 5 bases, with 18 bases between. Looked up from germline, CDR1 is SNHLY and CDR2 is FYNNEI.

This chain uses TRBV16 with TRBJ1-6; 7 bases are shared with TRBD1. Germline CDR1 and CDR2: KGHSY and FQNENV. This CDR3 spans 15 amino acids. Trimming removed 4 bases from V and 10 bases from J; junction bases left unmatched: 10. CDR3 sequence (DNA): TGTGCCAGCAGCCCATCCGGCAGGGGGGGATCACCCCTCCACTTT. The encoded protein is CASSPSGRGGSPLHF.

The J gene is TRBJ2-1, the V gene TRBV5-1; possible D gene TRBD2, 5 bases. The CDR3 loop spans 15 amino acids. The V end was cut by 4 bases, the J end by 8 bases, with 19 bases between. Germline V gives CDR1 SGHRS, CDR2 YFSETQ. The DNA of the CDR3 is TGCGCCAGCAGCATTGAGGGAAACCCTTTGGATGAGCAGTTCTTC. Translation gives CASSIEGNPLDEQFF.

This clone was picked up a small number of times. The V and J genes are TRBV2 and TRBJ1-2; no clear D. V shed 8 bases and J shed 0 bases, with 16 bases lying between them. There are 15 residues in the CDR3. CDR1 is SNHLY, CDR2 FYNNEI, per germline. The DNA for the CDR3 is TGTGCCAGCTCCCTCGGGCAGCCGTCTAACTATGGCTACACCTTC. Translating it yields CASSLGQPSNYGYTF.

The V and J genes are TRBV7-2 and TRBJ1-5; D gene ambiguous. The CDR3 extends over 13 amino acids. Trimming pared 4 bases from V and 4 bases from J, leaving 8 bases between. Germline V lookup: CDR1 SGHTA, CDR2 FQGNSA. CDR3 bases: TGTGCCAGCAGCTCCGGGAAGAATCAGCCCCAGCATTTT. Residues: CASSSGKNQPQHF.

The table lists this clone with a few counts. The chain's CDR3 is CASSQGLAGGSDTQYF. The CDR3 DNA follows: TGTGCCAGCAGCCAGGGACTAGCGGGAGGATCGGATACGCAGTATTTT. This sequence joins TRBV7-2 and TRBJ2-3, with TRBD2 matching over 15 bases. This CDR3 has 16 residues. The ends lost 5 bases at V and 6 bases at J; junction bases unmatched: 6. CDR1 and CDR2 (germline): SGHTA, FQGNSA.

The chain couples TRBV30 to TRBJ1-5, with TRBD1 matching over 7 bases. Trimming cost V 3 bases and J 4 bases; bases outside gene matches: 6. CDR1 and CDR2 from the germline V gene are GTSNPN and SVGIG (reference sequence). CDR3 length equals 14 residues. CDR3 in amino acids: CAWRYTGANQPQHF. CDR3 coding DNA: TGTGCCTGGAGATATACAGGGGCTAATCAGCCCCAGCATTTT.

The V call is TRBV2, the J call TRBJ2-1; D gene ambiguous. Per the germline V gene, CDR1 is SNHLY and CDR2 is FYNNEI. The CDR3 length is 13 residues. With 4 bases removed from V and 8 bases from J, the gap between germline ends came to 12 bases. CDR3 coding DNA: TGTGCCAGCAGTGGGAACTTAGCACATGAGCAGTTCTTC. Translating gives CASSGNLAHEQFF.

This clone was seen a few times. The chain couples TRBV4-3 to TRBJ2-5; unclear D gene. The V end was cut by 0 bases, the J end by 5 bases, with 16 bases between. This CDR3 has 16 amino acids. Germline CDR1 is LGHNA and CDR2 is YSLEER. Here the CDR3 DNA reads TGCGCCAGCAGCCAAGAGAGCAACAACCCCCGGGAGACCCAGTACTTC. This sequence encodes CASSQESNNPRETQYF.

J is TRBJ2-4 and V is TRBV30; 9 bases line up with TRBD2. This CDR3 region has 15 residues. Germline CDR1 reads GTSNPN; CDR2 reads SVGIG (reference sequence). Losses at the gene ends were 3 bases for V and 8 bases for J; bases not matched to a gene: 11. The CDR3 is CAWSVGGGERDIQYF. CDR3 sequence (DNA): TGTGCCTGGAGCGTCGGCGGGGGGGAGCGTGACATTCAGTACTTC.

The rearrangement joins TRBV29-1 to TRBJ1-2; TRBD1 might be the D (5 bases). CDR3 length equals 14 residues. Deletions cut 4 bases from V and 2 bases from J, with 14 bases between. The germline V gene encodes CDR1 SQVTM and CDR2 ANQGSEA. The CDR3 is CSVVARGLNYGYTF. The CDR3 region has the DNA TGCAGCGTTGTAGCGAGGGGCCTAAACTATGGCTACACCTTC.